Below, one T cell receptor beta chain is given with its context. As yet, its antigen is unknown. The data are from a study of shared clonotypes between healthy human individuals. Donors had no recently reported acute infections or vaccinations and were HIV-negative. The unsorted samples had tens of millions of PBMCs used for genomic DNA. The length of the CDR3 is 14 residues. Germline V gene sequence: CDR1 MNHEY, CDR2 SVGAGI. V lost 7 bases and J lost 4, with 13 bases in between. Roughly 280 ng DNA, some 30,000 T cell genomes, went into unsorted PBMC replicate PCRs. Profiling relied on immunoSEQ multiplex PCR, and the TCRdb table lists in-frame clones only, not all of them. The sample has about half a million clones, over 70% seen once; the top ten hold about 13%. Findings and limits, study-wide: Blood alone was sampled, and tissue repertoires likely differ.

Source material: PBMCs. This clonotype was sampled from a woman aged 40 to 55 in good health. Some clones in this sample may be carry-over from other donors' samples. This chain links TRBV6-5 with TRBJ2-2, with D possibly called TRBD1 or TRBD2 (5 bases each). The CDR3 bases are TGTGCCAGCAATCGGGGCCGCACCACCGGGGAGCTGTTTTTT. Its protein is CASNRGRTTGELFF.